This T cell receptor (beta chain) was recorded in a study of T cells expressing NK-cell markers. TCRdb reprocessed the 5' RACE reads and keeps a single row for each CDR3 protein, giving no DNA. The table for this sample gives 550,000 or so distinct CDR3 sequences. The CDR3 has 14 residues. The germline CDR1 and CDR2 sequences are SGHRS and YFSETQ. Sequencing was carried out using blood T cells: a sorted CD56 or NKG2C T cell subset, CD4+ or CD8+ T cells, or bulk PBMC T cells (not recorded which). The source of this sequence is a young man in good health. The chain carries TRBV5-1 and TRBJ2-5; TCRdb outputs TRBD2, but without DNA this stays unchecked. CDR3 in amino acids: CASSEPGLKETQYF.